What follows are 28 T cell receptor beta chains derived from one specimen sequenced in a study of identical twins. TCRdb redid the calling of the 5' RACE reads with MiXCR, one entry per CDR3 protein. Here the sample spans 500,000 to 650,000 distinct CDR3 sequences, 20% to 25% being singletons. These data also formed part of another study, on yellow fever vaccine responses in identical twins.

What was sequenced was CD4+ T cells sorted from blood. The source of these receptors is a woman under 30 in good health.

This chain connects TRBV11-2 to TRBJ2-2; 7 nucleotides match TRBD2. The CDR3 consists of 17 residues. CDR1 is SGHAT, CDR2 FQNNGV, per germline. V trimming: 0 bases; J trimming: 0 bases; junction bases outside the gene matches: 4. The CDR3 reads CASSLDWGGSNTGELFF. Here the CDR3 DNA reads TGTGCCAGCAGCTTAGATTGGGGGGGGTCGAACACCGGGGAGCTGTTTTTT.

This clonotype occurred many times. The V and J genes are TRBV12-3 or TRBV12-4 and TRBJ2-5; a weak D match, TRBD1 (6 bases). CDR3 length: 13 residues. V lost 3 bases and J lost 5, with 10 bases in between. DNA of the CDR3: TGTGCCAGCAGTTTCGGTAGGGGGGAGACCCAGTACTTC. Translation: CASSFGRGETQYF.

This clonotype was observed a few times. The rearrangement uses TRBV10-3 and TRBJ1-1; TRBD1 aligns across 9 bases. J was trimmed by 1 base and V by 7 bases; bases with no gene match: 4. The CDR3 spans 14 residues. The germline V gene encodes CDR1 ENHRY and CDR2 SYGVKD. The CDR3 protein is CAIKRTGENTEAFF. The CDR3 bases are TGTGCCATCAAAAGGACAGGGGAGAACACTGAAGCTTTCTTT.

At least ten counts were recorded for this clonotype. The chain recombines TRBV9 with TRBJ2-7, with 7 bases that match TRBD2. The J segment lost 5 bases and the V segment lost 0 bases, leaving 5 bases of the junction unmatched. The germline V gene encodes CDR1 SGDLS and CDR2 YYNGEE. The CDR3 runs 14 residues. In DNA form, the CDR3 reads TGTGCCAGCAGCGTAGGAGCGGGATGGAACGAGCAGTACTTC. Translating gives CASSVGAGWNEQYF. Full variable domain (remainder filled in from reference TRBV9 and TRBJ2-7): DSGVTQTPKHLITATGQRVTLRCSPRSGDLSVYWYQQSLDQGLQFLIQYYNGEERAKGNILERFSAQQFPDLHSELNLSSLELGDSALYFCASSVGAGWNEQYFGPGTRLTVT.

CDR3 nucleotide sequence: TGTGCCACCAGCCTCGGACAGCCGGACCCATTGAACAATGAGCAGTTCTTC. Its protein product is CATSLGQPDPLNNEQFF. The rearrangement uses TRBV24-1 and TRBJ2-1, with D maybe TRBD1 (6 bases). This CDR3 comprises 17 residues. Per the germline V gene, CDR1 is KGHDR and CDR2 is SFDVKD. Trimming took 7 bases from V and 5 from J, leaving 23 bases between them.

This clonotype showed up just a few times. Here the CDR3 DNA reads TGTGCCAGCAGCCTTGGGACTAGCGGGGGGTCAGGGACCGGGGAGCTGTTTTTT. Protein product: CASSLGTSGGSGTGELFF. This sequence joins TRBV4-2 and TRBJ2-2; 15 nucleotides agree with TRBD2. CDR3 length equals 18 residues. The germline gives CDR1 LGHNA, CDR2 YNFKEQ. V lost 4 bases, J lost 5 bases, and 8 bases stayed unmatched.

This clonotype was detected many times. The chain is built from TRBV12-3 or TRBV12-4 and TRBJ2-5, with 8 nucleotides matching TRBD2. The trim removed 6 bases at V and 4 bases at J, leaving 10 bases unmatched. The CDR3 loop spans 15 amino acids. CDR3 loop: CASSQSGSVGETQYF. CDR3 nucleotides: TGTGCCAGCAGCCAGAGCGGGAGCGTCGGAGAGACCCAGTACTTC.

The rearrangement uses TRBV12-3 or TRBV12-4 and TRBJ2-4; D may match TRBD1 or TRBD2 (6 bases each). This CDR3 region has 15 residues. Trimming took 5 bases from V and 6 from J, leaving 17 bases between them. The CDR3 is CASSELLGGGNIQYF. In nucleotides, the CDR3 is TGTGCCAGCAGTGAGTTACTAGGAGGGGGAAACATTCAGTACTTC.

The chain's CDR3 is CASRLGLGEKLFF. CDR3 DNA: TGTGCCAGCCGACTCGGCCTCGGGGAAAAACTGTTTTTT. V and J are TRBV2 and TRBJ1-4; no firm D call. The germline gives CDR1 SNHLY, CDR2 FYNNEI. The ends were cut back, 8 bases at V and 8 bases at J, with 15 bases in the middle. This CDR3 comprises 13 residues.

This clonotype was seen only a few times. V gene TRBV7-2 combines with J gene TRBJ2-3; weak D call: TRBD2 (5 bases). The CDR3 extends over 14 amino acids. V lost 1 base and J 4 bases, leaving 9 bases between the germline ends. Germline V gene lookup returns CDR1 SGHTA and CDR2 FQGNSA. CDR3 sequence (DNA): TGTGCCAGCAGCTTAGACACGAGGGCAGATACGCAGTATTTT. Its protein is CASSLDTRADTQYF.

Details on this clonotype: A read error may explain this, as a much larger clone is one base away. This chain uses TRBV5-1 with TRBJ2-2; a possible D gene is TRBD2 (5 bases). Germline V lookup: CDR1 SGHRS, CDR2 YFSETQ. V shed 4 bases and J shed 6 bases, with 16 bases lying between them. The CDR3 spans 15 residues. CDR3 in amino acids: CASSKVHSGAGELFF. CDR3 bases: TGCGCCAGCAGCAAGGTCCATTCCGGGGCCGGGGAGCTGTTTTTT. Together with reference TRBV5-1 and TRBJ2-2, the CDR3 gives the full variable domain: KAGVTQTPRYLIKTRGQQVTLSCSPISGHRSVSWYQQTPGQGLQFLFEYFSETQRNKGNFPGRFSGRQFSNSRSEMNVSTLELGDSALYLCASSKVHSGAGELFFGEGSRLTVL.

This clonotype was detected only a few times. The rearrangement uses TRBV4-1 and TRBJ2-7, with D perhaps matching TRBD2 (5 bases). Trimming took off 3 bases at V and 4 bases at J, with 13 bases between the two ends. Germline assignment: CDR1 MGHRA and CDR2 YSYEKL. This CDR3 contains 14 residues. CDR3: CASSHVATIYEQYF. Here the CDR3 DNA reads TGCGCCAGCAGCCACGTAGCGACCATTTACGAGCAGTACTTC.

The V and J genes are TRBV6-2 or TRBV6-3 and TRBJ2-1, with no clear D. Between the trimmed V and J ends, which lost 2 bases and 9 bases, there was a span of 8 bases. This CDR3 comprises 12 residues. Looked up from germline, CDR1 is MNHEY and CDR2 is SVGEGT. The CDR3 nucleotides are TGTGCCAGCAGTTACGGGGTAATTGAGCAGTTCTTC. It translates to CASSYGVIEQFF.

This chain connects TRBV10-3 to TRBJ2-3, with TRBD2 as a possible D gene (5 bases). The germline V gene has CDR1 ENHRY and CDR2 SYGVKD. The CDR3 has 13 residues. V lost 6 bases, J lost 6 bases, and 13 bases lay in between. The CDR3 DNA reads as TGTGCCATCAGCCCGGGAAAATGGGATACGCAGTATTTT. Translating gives CAISPGKWDTQYF.

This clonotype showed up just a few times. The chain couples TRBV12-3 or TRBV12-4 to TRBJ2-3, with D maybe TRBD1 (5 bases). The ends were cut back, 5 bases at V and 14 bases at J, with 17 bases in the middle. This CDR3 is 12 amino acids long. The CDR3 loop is CASSLGPTGMYF. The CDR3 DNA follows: TGTGCCAGCAGTCTGGGTCCAACAGGAATGTATTTT.

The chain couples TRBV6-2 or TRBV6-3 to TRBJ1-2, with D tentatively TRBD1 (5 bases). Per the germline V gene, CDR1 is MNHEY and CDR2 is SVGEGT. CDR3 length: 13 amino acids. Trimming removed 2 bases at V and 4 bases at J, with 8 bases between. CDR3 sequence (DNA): TGTGCCAGCAGTTACGGGGGGACCTATGGCTACACCTTC. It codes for CASSYGGTYGYTF.

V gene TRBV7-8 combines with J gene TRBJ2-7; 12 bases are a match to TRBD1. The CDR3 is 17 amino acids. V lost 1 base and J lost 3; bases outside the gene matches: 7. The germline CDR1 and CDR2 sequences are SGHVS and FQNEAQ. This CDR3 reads CASSLGPGQGADYEQYV. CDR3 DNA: TGTGCCAGCAGCTTAGGGCCGGGACAGGGGGCGGACTACGAGCAGTACGTC.

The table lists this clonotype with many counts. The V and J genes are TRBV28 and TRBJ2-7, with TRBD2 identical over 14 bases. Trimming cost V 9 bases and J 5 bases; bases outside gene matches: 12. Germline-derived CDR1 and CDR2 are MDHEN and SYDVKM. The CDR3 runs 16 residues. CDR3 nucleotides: TGTGCCAGTCGCCCGGGACTAGCGGGAGTGTGGGACGAGCAGTACTTC. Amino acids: CASRPGLAGVWDEQYF.

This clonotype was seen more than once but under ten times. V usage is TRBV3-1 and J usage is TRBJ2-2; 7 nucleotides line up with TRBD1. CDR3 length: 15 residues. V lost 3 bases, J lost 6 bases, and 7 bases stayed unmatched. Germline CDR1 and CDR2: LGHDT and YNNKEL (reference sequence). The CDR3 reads CASSHQQGWAGELFF. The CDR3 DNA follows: TGTGCCAGCAGCCACCAACAGGGGTGGGCCGGGGAGCTGTTTTTT.

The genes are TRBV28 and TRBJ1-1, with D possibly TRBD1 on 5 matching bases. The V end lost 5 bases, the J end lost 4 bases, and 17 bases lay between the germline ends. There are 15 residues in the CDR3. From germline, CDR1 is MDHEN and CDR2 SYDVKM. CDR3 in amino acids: CASSPPDSSGTEAFF. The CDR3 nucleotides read TGTGCCAGCAGTCCCCCCGACAGTTCTGGCACTGAAGCTTTCTTT.

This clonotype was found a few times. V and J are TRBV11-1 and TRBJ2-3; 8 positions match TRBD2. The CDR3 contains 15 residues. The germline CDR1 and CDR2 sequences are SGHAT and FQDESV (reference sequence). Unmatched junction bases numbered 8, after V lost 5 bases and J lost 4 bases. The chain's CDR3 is CASSQASGRADTQYF. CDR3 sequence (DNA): TGTGCCAGCAGCCAGGCAAGCGGGAGAGCAGATACGCAGTATTTT.

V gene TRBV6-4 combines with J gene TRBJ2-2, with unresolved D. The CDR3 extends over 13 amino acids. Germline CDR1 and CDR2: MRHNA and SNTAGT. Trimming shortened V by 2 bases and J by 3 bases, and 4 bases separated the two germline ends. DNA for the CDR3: TGTGCCAGCAGTGACGGGGACACCGGGGAGCTGTTTTTT. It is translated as CASSDGDTGELFF.

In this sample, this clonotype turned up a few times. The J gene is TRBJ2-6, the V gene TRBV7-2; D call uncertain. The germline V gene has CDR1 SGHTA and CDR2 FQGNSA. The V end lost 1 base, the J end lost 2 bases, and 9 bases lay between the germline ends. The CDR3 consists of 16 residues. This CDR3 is CASSLVRVAGANVLTF. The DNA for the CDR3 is TGTGCCAGCAGCTTAGTTCGGGTGGCTGGGGCCAACGTCCTGACTTTC.

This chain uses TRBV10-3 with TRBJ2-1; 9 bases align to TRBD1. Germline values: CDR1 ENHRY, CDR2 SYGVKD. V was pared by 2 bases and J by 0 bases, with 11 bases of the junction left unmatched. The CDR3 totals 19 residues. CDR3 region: CAISERGGTGHISYNEQFF. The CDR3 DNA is TGTGCCATCAGTGAGAGGGGAGGGACAGGGCACATCTCCTACAATGAGCAGTTCTTC.

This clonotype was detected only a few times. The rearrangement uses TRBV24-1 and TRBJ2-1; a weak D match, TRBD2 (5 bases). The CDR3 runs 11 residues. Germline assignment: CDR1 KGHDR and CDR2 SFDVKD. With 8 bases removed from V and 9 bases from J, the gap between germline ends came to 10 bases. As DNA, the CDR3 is TGTGCCACCAAGTTTGCGGGTGAGCAGTTCTTC. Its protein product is CATKFAGEQFF.

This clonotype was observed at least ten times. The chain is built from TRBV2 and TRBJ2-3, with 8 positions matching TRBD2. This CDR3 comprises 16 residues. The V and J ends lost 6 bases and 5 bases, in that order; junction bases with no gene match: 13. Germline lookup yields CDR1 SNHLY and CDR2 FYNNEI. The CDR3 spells CASRGVRGGQIDTQYF. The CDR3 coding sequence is TGTGCCAGCAGGGGGGTACGGGGGGGCCAGATAGATACGCAGTATTTT.

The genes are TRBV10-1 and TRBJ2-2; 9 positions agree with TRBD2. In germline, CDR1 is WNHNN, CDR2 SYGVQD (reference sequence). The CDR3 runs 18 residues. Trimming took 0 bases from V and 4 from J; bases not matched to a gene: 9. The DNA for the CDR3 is TGCGCCAGCAGTGAGTCGAGTTCGCTAGCGGGGCGCACCGGGGAGCTGTTTTTT. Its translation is CASSESSSLAGRTGELFF.

The CDR3 DNA sequence: TGTGCCAGCAGCAAAGTAGGGACACTCATATCCTACGAGCAGTACGTC. Translating it yields CASSKVGTLISYEQYV. The rearrangement joins TRBV21-1 to TRBJ2-7; the table's D call, TRBD1, has no DNA check behind it. TRBV21-1 is a documented pseudogene. This CDR3 spans 16 amino acids.